This T cell receptor (beta chain) was captured in a study of neurological immune-mediated disorders. Regarding the study as a whole: No CDR3 amino acid sequences recurred among expanded clones across subjects, suggesting private repertoires in all groups.

This clonotype was counted at least ten times. What it binds is unknown. This sample's time point: technical triplicate 1. The unsorted libraries had their origin in 2 million PBMCs stored at -80 C. The junction had 11 bases not matched to a gene; V was cut back by 0 bases and J by 11 bases. Germline values: CDR1 SGHRS, CDR2 YFSETQ. CDR3 size: 15 residues. The authors produced cDNA by 5'RACE using 10-nucleotide random UMIs. MiXCR, applied by TCRdb to the 5' RACE reads, yields one record per CDR3 protein. Of roughly 41,000 distinct CDR3 sequences listed, 11% are singletons. The chain is built from TRBV5-1 and TRBJ1-1, with 9 bases lining up with TRBD1. The TCR originated in a man aged 55 to 70 with HTLV-1-associated myelopathy (HAM/TSP). Sequenced input: PBMCs. CDR3 amino acids: CASSLGSWGQGFAFF. CDR3 DNA sequence: TGCGCCAGCAGCTTGGGATCTTGGGGACAGGGTTTCGCTTTCTTT.